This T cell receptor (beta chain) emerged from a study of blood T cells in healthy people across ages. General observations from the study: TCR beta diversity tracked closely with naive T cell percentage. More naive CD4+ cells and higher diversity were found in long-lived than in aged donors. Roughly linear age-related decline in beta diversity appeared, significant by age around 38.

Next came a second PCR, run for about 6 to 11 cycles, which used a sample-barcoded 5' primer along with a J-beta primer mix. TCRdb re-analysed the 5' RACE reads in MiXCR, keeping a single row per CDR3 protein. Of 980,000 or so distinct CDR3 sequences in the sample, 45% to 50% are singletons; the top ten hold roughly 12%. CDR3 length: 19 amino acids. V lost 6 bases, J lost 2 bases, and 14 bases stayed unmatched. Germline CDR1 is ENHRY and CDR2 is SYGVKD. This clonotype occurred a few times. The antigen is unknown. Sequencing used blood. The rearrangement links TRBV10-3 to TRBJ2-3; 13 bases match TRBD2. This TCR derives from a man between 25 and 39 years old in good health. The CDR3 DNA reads TGTGCCATCAGAGAAGGACTAGCGGGGGCCCCGGACGACACAGATACGCAGTATTTT. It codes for CAIREGLAGAPDDTDTQYF.